Each of the 18 T cell receptor beta chains below was sequenced from the same sample in a study of chemoradiotherapy in HPV16-positive cancers. The protocol was immunoSEQ multiplex PCR, while the TCRdb copy is restricted to in-frame clones and leaves out a portion. Among around 7,700 clones listed, over 70% were seen once. The specimen was collected from a patient who underwent chemoradiotherapy. All receptors derive from a human donor with HPV-associated anogenital cancer.

This rearrangement joins TRBV7-8 to TRBJ1-3, with D unclear. The CDR3 is 15 amino acids. Germline V gene lookup returns CDR1 SGHVS and CDR2 FQNEAQ. Trimming left V 3 bases short and J 0 bases short, with 9 bases between. The CDR3 DNA sequence: TGTGCCAGCAGCTTCTCAACGAGCTCTGGAAACACCATATATTTT. Amino acid sequence: CASSFSTSSGNTIYF.

V usage is TRBV19 and J usage is TRBJ1-5; D might be TRBD1 (5 bases). The CDR3 contains 13 residues. The V and J ends lost 4 bases and 3 bases respectively, with 7 bases between them. Germline V gene lookup returns CDR1 LNHDA and CDR2 SQIVND (reference sequence). CDR3 region: CASSTGINQPQHF. CDR3 nucleotide sequence: TGTGCCAGTAGTACAGGGATCAATCAGCCCCAGCATTTT.

V usage is TRBV10-3 and J usage is TRBJ2-3, with a possible D match to TRBD2 (7 bases). Germline V gives CDR1 ENHRY, CDR2 SYGVKD. The CDR3 extends over 15 amino acids. Trimming removed 3 bases at V and 2 bases at J, with 12 bases between. In nucleotides, the CDR3 is TGTGCCATCAGTGAAGGGCGGGGGCCCACAGATACGCAGTATTTT. This translates into CAISEGRGPTDTQYF.

The chain combines TRBV27 with TRBJ2-2; the match to TRBD2 covers 10 bases. The CDR3 extends over 16 amino acids. Germline-derived CDR1 and CDR2 are MNHEY and SMNVEV (reference sequence). V lost 5 bases and J lost 5; bases outside the gene matches: 8. Here the CDR3 reads CASSQAGGLGTGELFF. The CDR3, as DNA: TGTGCCAGCAGTCAAGCGGGGGGGCTGGGGACCGGGGAGCTGTTTTTT.

The chain couples TRBV5-1 to TRBJ1-6, with D possibly TRBD1 on 5 matching bases. Trimming pared 6 bases from V and 7 bases from J, leaving 17 bases between. Per germline, CDR1 SGHRS and CDR2 YFSETQ. The CDR3 contains 15 residues. The CDR3, as DNA: TGCGCCAGCACCCGAGATCCGGGGACCAATTCACCCCTCCACTTT. Protein: CASTRDPGTNSPLHF.

This rearrangement joins TRBV30 to TRBJ1-1, with D uncertain. This CDR3 spans 11 amino acids. Per the germline V gene, CDR1 is GTSNPN and CDR2 is SVGIG (reference sequence). V was trimmed by 4 bases and J by 7 bases, leaving 10 bases between them. The CDR3 region is CAWTLRLEAFF. The DNA of the CDR3 is TGTGCCTGGACCCTGCGACTTGAAGCTTTCTTT.

V and J are TRBV10-3 and TRBJ1-1; D is unclear. Per the germline V gene, CDR1 is ENHRY and CDR2 is SYGVKD. The CDR3 length is 15 residues. The germline V and J ends were trimmed by 4 bases and 4 bases, with 16 bases remaining between them. CDR3 residues: CAISGTSRRLTEAFF. The CDR3 DNA sequence: TGTGCCATCAGTGGAACTAGCAGGAGGCTCACTGAAGCTTTCTTT.

This sequence joins TRBV6-1 and TRBJ2-7; D is unclear. This CDR3 region has 12 residues. V gave up 2 bases and J gave up 4 bases, with 6 bases separating them. Germline values: CDR1 MNHNS, CDR2 SASEGT. The CDR3 sequence: CASSEPWYEQYF. CDR3 nucleotides: TGTGCCAGCAGTGAACCCTGGTACGAGCAGTACTTC.

The chain combines TRBV7-9 with TRBJ1-1; D is unclear. Trimming cost V 5 bases and J 0 bases, with 13 bases left between them. Germline CDR1 SEHNR, CDR2 FQNEAQ (reference sequence). The CDR3 runs 15 residues. The CDR3 is CASSLGVILNTEAFF. The DNA for the CDR3 is TGTGCCAGCAGCCTAGGAGTTATCTTGAACACTGAAGCTTTCTTT.

The V call is TRBV16, the J call TRBJ2-7; D uncertain. This CDR3 comprises 16 residues. V lost 0 bases and J lost 0, with 12 bases in between. Germline CDR1 reads KGHSY; CDR2 reads FQNENV. CDR3 nucleotide sequence: TGTGCCAGCAGCCAATCCCGACCTTCGGCCTCCTACGAGCAGTACTTC. As protein: CASSQSRPSASYEQYF.

This clone was seen only a few times. J is TRBJ1-6 and V is TRBV4-1, with 10 bases fitting TRBD1. There are 17 residues in the CDR3. Trimming cost V 1 base and J 7 bases; bases outside gene matches: 7. Germline CDR1 and CDR2: MGHRA and YSYEKL. CDR3 region: CASSQVGTGELNSPLHF. The CDR3 DNA is TGCGCCAGCAGCCAAGTTGGGACAGGGGAGTTAAATTCACCCCTCCACTTT.

This clone appeared once. This chain links TRBV4-2 with TRBJ2-5; 11 bases map to TRBD2. J gave up 0 bases and V 0 bases, and 9 bases lay outside the gene matches. The CDR3 spans 19 residues. From germline, CDR1 is LGHNA and CDR2 YNFKEQ. DNA for the CDR3: TGTGCCAGCAGCCAAGATCTTGGGCTAGCGGGGGGCAACCAAGAGACCCAGTACTTC. As protein: CASSQDLGLAGGNQETQYF.

V is TRBV5-1 and J is TRBJ1-2; TRBD1 matches 7 bases. With V trimmed by 0 bases and J by 6 bases, 2 bases remained unmatched. The CDR3 length is 13 residues. Germline CDR1 and CDR2: SGHRS and YFSETQ. In nucleotides, the CDR3 is TGCGCCAGCAGCTTGGGACAGGGTAATGGCTACACCTTC. Amino acids: CASSLGQGNGYTF.

The CDR3 loop reads CASSDPDMRNTGELFF. The CDR3 nucleotides are TGTGCCAGCAGTGACCCCGACATGAGGAACACCGGGGAGCTGTTTTTT. The rearrangement joins TRBV2 to TRBJ2-2, with D unresolved. CDR3 length: 16 residues. CDR1 and CDR2 from the germline V gene are SNHLY and FYNNEI. Trimming took 3 bases from V and 1 from J, leaving 12 bases between them.

This clone occurred once. The rearrangement links TRBV5-1 to TRBJ2-5; D is uncertain. There are 13 residues in the CDR3. Germline CDR1 and CDR2: SGHRS and YFSETQ. The ends were cut back, 0 bases at V and 6 bases at J, with 9 bases in the middle. For the CDR3, the DNA is TGCGCCAGCAGCTTGGGACCCACGCAGACCCAGTACTTC. It encodes CASSLGPTQTQYF.

J is TRBJ1-1 and V is TRBV6-1; D is unclear. The V and J ends lost 1 base and 0 bases respectively, with 9 bases between them. The CDR3 is 15 residues long. Per germline, CDR1 MNHNS and CDR2 SASEGT. DNA for the CDR3: TGTGCCAGCAGTGAAGGAGGCGAGATGAACACTGAAGCTTTCTTT. This translates into CASSEGGEMNTEAFF.

This clone occurred once. V gene TRBV10-3 combines with J gene TRBJ2-3, with 8 bases aligning to TRBD1. CDR3 length: 17 amino acids. V was pared by 4 bases and J by 1 base, with 10 bases of the junction left unmatched. Per the germline V gene, CDR1 is ENHRY and CDR2 is SYGVKD. CDR3 bases: TGTGCCATCAGTGCCCTATCTGACAGGGGTGGCACAGATACGCAGTATTTT. It encodes CAISALSDRGGTDTQYF.

This clone was recorded a few times. V usage is TRBV5-6 and J usage is TRBJ1-6; 8 positions agree with TRBD1. V was clipped by 1 base and J by 6 bases; unmatched bases: 3. There are 15 residues in the CDR3. Germline assignment: CDR1 SGHDT and CDR2 YYEEEE. The CDR3 nucleotides are TGTGCCAGCAGCTTGACAGGGGGTCCTAATTCACCCCTCCACTTT. Its translation: CASSLTGGPNSPLHF.